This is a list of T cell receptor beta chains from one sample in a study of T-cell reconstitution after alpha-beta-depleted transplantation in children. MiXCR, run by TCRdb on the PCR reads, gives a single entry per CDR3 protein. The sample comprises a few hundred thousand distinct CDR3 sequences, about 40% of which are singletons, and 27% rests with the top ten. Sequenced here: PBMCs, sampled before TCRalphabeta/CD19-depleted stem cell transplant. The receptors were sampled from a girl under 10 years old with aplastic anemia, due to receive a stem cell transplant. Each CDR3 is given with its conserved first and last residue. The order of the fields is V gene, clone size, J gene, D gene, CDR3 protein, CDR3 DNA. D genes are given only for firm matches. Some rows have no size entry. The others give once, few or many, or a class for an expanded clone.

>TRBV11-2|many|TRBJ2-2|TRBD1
CASSRRQGISTGELFF
TGTGCCAGCAGCCGGAGACAGGGGATCAGCACCGGGGAGCTGTTTTTT
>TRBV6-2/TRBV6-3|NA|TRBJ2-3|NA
CASRGWRLDGDTQYF
TGTGCCAGCAGGGGATGGCGGCTAGATGGAGATACGCAGTATTTT
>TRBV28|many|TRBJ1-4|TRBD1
CASSFGGTGVDEKLFF
TGTGCCAGCAGTTTCGGGGGTACAGGGGTCGACGAAAAACTGTTTTTT
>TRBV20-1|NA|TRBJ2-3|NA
CSASARGRTDTQYF
TGCAGTGCTAGTGCGCGGGGTCGCACAGATACGCAGTATTTT
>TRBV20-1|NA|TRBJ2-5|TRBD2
CSVRAGGPETQYF
TGCAGTGTTCGAGCGGGGGGGCCAGAGACCCAGTACTTC
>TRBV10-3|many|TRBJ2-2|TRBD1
CAISKTTDRGANTGELFF
TGTGCCATCAGTAAGACGACGGACAGGGGAGCGAACACCGGGGAGCTGTTTTTT
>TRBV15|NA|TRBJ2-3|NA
CATSRDPGVGLADTDTQYF
TGTGCCACCAGCAGAGATCCAGGGGTTGGCCTAGCGGATACAGATACGCAGTATTTT
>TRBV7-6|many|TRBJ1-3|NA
CASSLNTVGNTIYF
TGTGCCAGCAGCTTAAATACGGTGGGAAACACCATATATTTT
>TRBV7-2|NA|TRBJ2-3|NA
CASEVSGTQYF
TGTGCCAGCGAGGTGTCCGGTACTCAGTATTTT
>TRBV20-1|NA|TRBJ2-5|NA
CSARKQGLWETQYF
TGCAGTGCTAGAAAGCAGGGTTTATGGGAGACCCAGTACTTC
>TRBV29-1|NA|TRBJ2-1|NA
CSVEGRGAYNEQFF
TGCAGCGTTGAAGGGAGGGGGGCCTACAATGAGCAGTTCTTC
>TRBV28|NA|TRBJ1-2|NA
CASSLSQVWYGDTF
TGTGCCAGCAGTTTATCACAAGTCTGGTATGGCGACACCTTC
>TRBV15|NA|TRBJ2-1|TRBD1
CATSRAGGREQFF
TGTGCCACCAGCAGAGCAGGGGGACGGGAGCAGTTCTTC
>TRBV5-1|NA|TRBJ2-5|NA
CASSFSRLGETQYF
TGCGCCAGCAGCTTTTCTAGGTTGGGGGAGACCCAGTACTTC
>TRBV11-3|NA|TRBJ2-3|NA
CASSLDSPDTQYF
TGTGCCAGCAGCTTAGATTCTCCAGATACGCAGTATTTT
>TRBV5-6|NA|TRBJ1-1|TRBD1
CASRHDRGAEAFF
TGTGCCAGCAGACACGACAGGGGCGCTGAAGCTTTCTTT
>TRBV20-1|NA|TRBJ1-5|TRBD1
CSARDMGQGGYSNQPQHF
TGCAGTGCTAGAGATATGGGACAGGGGGGCTATAGCAATCAGCCCCAGCATTTT
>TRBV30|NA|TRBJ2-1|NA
CAWKGGSYNEQFF
TGTGCCTGGAAGGGGGGCTCCTACAATGAGCAGTTCTTC
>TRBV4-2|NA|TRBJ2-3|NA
CASSQSRGATDTQYF
TGTGCCAGCAGCCAATCTCGGGGGGCGACAGATACGCAGTATTTT
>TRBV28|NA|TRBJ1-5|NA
CASSAVGPGDNQPQHF
TGTGCCAGCAGTGCTGTTGGGCCCGGTGACAATCAGCCCCAGCATTTT
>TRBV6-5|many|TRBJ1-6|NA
CASSLPRGNSPLHF
TGTGCCAGCAGTCTACCAAGAGGGAATTCACCCCTCCACTTT
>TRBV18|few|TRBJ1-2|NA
CASSQLGQNYGYTF
TGTGCCAGCTCACAGCTGGGACAAAACTATGGCTACACCTTC
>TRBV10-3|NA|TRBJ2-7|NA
CAIRGYSYEQYF
TGTGCCATCAGGGGGTACTCCTACGAGCAGTACTTC
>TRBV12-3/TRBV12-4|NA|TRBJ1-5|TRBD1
CASRLGQGSDQPQHF
TGTGCCAGCAGGTTGGGACAGGGGTCGGATCAGCCCCAGCATTTT
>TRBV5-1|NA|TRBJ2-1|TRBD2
CASSFDWRGGPNEQFF
TGCGCCAGCAGCTTCGATTGGCGGGGGGGCCCGAATGAGCAGTTCTTC
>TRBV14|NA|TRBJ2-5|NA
CASSFRGGLQETQYF
TGTGCCAGCAGCTTCAGAGGGGGGTTACAAGAGACCCAGTACTTC
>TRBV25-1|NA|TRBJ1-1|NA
CASSELGVTLNTEAFF
TGTGCCAGCAGTGAATTGGGCGTCACCCTGAACACTGAAGCTTTCTTT
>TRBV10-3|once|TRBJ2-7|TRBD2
CAISTSGWGEQYF
TGTGCCATCAGTACTAGCGGCTGGGGCGAGCAGTACTTC
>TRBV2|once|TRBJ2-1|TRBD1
CASRDRVPEQFF
TGTGCCAGTCGGGACAGGGTGCCTGAGCAGTTCTTC
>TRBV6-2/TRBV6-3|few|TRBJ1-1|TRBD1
CASSHQGATEAFF
TGTGCCAGCAGTCACCAGGGGGCCACTGAAGCTTTCTTT
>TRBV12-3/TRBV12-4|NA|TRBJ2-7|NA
CASSLGTPGYEQYF
TGTGCCAGCAGTTTGGGCACCCCAGGCTACGAGCAGTACTTC
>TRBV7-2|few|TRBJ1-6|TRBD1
CASSFQNRGRGSPLHF
TGTGCCAGCAGCTTCCAGAACAGGGGGCGAGGTTCACCCCTCCACTTT
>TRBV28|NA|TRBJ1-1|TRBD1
CASSLGTAQNTEAFF
TGTGCCAGCAGTTTGGGGACAGCCCAGAACACTGAAGCTTTCTTT
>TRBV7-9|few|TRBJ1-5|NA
CASSLGEEPQHF
TGTGCCAGCAGCCTAGGTGAAGAGCCCCAGCATTTT
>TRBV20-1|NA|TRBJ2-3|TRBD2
CSARDGREDPDTQYF
TGCAGTGCTAGGGATGGGCGGGAGGACCCAGATACGCAGTATTTT
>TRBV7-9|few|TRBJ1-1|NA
CASSLAASTEAFF
TGTGCCAGCAGCTTAGCGGCCTCTACTGAAGCTTTCTTT
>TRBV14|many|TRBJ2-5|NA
CASSQDLGTLETQYF
TGTGCCAGCAGCCAAGATTTGGGTACCCTAGAGACCCAGTACTTC
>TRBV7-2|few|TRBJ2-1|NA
CASSVERMSYNEQFF
TGTGCCAGCAGCGTCGAGAGAATGAGCTACAATGAGCAGTTCTTC
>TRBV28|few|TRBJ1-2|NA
CASSFLTWENYGYTF
TGTGCCAGCAGTTTCCTTACGTGGGAGAACTATGGCTACACCTTC
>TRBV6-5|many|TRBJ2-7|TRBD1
CASRFGSGTGIHEQYF
TGTGCCAGCAGGTTCGGGTCCGGGACAGGGATCCACGAGCAGTACTTC
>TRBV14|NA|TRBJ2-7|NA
CASSPNFYEQYF
TGTGCCAGCAGCCCAAATTTTTACGAGCAGTACTTC
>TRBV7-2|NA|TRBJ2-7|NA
CASSFFTDEQYF
TGTGCCAGCAGCTTTTTTACAGACGAGCAGTACTTC
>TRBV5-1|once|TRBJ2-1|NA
CASSLAAVYSYNEQFF
TGCGCCAGCAGCTTGGCAGCAGTCTACTCCTACAATGAGCAGTTCTTC
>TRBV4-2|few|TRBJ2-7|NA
CASSQDPAGSLSYEQYF
TGTGCCAGCAGCCAAGATCCTGCGGGCAGTCTCTCCTACGAGCAGTACTTC